The clone carrying this T cell receptor (beta chain) has ten or more counts. These data come from a study of early T cells in non-severe SARS-CoV-2 infection. Each CDR3 protein gets one entry after TCRdb re-called the 5' RACE reads with MiXCR. The sample shows approximately 50,000 distinct CDR3 sequences, around 10% of them seen only once. CDR1 is GTSNPN and CDR2 is SVGIG in the germline V gene (reference sequence). The CDR3 consists of 14 residues. The V segment lost 7 bases and the J segment 15 bases; nucleotides outside the gene matches: 17. This TCR derives from an adult who was a healthcare worker with PCR-confirmed SARS-CoV-2 infection or an uninfected control (not recorded which). Specimen: whole blood. V and J are TRBV30 and TRBJ2-1, with 11 bases lining up with TRBD2. CDR3 nucleotide sequence: TGTGCCTTCTCCCCAAACACACTAGCGGGAGTTCGGTTCTTC. This translates into CAFSPNTLAGVRFF.